These T cell receptor beta chains were read from a single sample in a study of blood T cell repertoires in COVID-19. Produced via immunoSEQ multiplex PCR; TCRdb's table is partial and in-frame only. This sample has about 160,000 clones, with approximately 86% found just once. The specimen was peripheral blood. The source is an older woman with active or convalescent COVID-19. Both conserved end residues are part of each CDR3. The D gene is left open where the match is weak. Only part of the rows carry a size: once, few, many, or a class if the clone is expanded.

>TRBD1|NA|TRBJ2-7|TRBV12-5
TGTGCTAGTGGGAGGGGGGACAGGCCTGACGAGCAGTACTTC
CASGRGDRPDEQYF
>NA|NA|TRBJ1-1|TRBV7-2
TGTGCCAGCATTCTAATCGGGGACATGGGCATGAACACTGAAGCTTTCTTT
CASILIGDMGMNTEAFF
>NA|NA|TRBJ1-1|TRBV13
TGTGCCAGCAGCCTTCGGACAGTCTCGAACACTGAAGCTTTCTTT
CASSLRTVSNTEAFF
>TRBD2|NA|TRBJ2-7|TRBV5-5
TGTGCCAGCAGCTCGGCCGGACTAGCCCCCTACGAGCAGTACTTC
CASSSAGLAPYEQYF
>NA|NA|TRBJ1-4|TRBV4-3
TGCGCCAGCAGCCAAGATTGGGTTAGCGCTGAAAAACTGTTTTTT
CASSQDWVSAEKLFF
>NA|NA|TRBJ2-4|TRBV29-1
TGCAGCGTTGTACAGAAAAACATTCAGTACTTC
CSVVQKNIQYF
>TRBD1|NA|TRBJ1-1|TRBV5-5
TGTGCCAGCAGCGATCCGGACAGGGGAAGGCTGCGGAACACTGAAGCTTTCTTT
CASSDPDRGRLRNTEAFF
>TRBD1|NA|TRBJ1-1|TRBV9
TGTGCCAGCAGTGAGACAGGGGAGTCTACTGAAGCTTTCTTT
CASSETGESTEAFF
>NA|NA|TRBJ2-1|TRBV7-9
TGTGCCGCCGGGACAAGCTCCTACAATGAGCAGTTCTTC
CAAGTSSYNEQFF
>TRBD1|NA|TRBJ1-1|TRBV29-1
TGCAGCGTTGGACAGGGGAACACTGAAGCTTTCTTT
CSVGQGNTEAFF
>TRBD1|NA|TRBJ1-2|TRBV2
TGTGCCAGCAGTGAACAGGGGGTGGGTTATGGCTACACCTTC
CASSEQGVGYGYTF
>TRBD1|NA|TRBJ1-6|TRBV5-1
TGCGCCAGCAGCCCCCGGGACAGCTTGCTTAATTCACCCCTCCACTTT
CASSPRDSLLNSPLHF
>TRBD1|NA|TRBJ2-1|TRBV10-3
TGTGCCATCAGTGGCGCGACAGGGTTTGATGAGCAGTTCTTC
CAISGATGFDEQFF
>TRBD1|NA|TRBJ1-4|TRBV7-8
TGTGCCAGCAGCTTAGCGGGACAGGGAGAAAAACTGTTTTTT
CASSLAGQGEKLFF
>NA|NA|TRBJ1-2|TRBV9
TGTGCCAGCAGCGTCCAGGGGCCGGGCCAGATATCAGGCGACTATGGCTACACCTTC
CASSVQGPGQISGDYGYTF
>NA|NA|TRBJ2-7|TRBV6-4
TGTGCCAGCAGCCGCGGGGCCCATCCCTACGAGCAGTACTTC
CASSRGAHPYEQYF
>NA|NA|TRBJ1-1|TRBV6-5
TGTGCCAGCAGGAAGACAGACGAAGCTTTCTTT
CASRKTDEAFF
>NA|NA|TRBJ2-7|TRBV9
TGTGCCAGCAGCCACGGGGAACTGAGGGCCGCCGAGCAGTACTTC
CASSHGELRAAEQYF
>TRBD2|NA|TRBJ2-7|TRBV7-6
TGTGCCAGCAGCTTAAGACTAGCGGGGGGGCAGGACGAGCAGTACTTC
CASSLRLAGGQDEQYF
>TRBD2|NA|TRBJ2-3|TRBV4-2
TGTGCCAGCAGCCAAGAAGGACTAGCGGGAGGGGATACGCAGTATTTT
CASSQEGLAGGDTQYF
>TRBD1|NA|TRBJ1-5|TRBV4-3
TGCGCCAGCAGCCAAGACCCAGGGGGCCACAATCAGCCCCAGCATTTT
CASSQDPGGHNQPQHF
>TRBD1|NA|TRBJ2-5|TRBV5-1
TGCGCCAGCAGCTTCGGACAGGGACAAGAGACCCAGTACTTC
CASSFGQGQETQYF
>NA|NA|TRBJ1-5|TRBV3-1/TRBV3-2
TGTGCCAGCAGCCAAGCCGGACTGATTAGCAATCAGCCCCAGCATTTT
CASSQAGLISNQPQHF
>TRBD1|NA|TRBJ1-4|TRBV11-3
TGTGCCAGCAGCCCACAGGGGGCCCCTAATGAAAAACTGTTTTTT
CASSPQGAPNEKLFF
>NA|NA|TRBJ1-2|TRBV6-5
TGTGCCAGCAGGCCACCGGGACGGATTACAGGGGGCTACACCTTC
CASRPPGRITGGYTF
>TRBD1|NA|TRBJ1-2|TRBV12-3/TRBV12-4
TGTGCCAGCAGTTCTCGCTCGACAGGGCCCTACACCTTC
CASSSRSTGPYTF
>TRBD2|NA|TRBJ2-1|TRBV5-1
TGCGCCAGCAGCTTGCGGGCTAGCGGGGGGGCTGAGCAGTTCTTC
CASSLRASGGAEQFF
>TRBD1|NA|TRBJ1-1|TRBV5-1
TGCGCCAGCAGCTTGGCCGGGACAGGGGGCTGGACTGAAGCTTTCTTT
CASSLAGTGGWTEAFF
>TRBD2|NA|TRBJ2-1|TRBV7-2
TGTGCCAGCAGCTTATTTGGGGGGGTAAATGTCAATGAGCAGTTCTTC
CASSLFGGVNVNEQFF
>NA|NA|TRBJ1-5|TRBV30
TGTGCCTGGAGTGTACGAGGGCTGCTGAACCAGCCCCAGCATTTT
CAWSVRGLLNQPQHF
>TRBD1|NA|TRBJ1-6|TRBV15
TGTGCCACCAGCAGAGAGGGACAGGGGGGTCTTCATAATTCACCCCTCCACTTT
CATSREGQGGLHNSPLHF
>TRBD1|NA|TRBJ2-7|TRBV6-5
TGTGCCAGCAGGACCGGGACAGGGCACTACGAGCAGTACTTC
CASRTGTGHYEQYF
>NA|NA|TRBJ2-3|TRBV7-9
TGTGCCAGCAGCTTGGGACTGTCCACAGATACGCAGTATTTT
CASSLGLSTDTQYF
>NA|many|TRBJ1-1|TRBV29-1
TGCAGCCTCGGAGGGGCAGCTGAAGCTTTCTTT
CSLGGAAEAFF
>NA|once|TRBJ2-1|TRBV19
TGTGCCAGTAGTATTAAAATCGGTGAGCAGTTCTTC
CASSIKIGEQFF
>NA|NA|TRBJ2-1|TRBV15
TGTGCCACCAGCAGAGATCGTTTCGGTTACTACAATGAGCAGTTCTTC
CATSRDRFGYYNEQFF
>NA|NA|TRBJ1-6|TRBV19
TGTGCCAGTAGTAAGGTCGGACTGGACGGGTCATGGGCCCTCCACTTT
CASSKVGLDGSWALHF
>TRBD1|once|TRBJ2-5|TRBV10-3
TGTGCCATCAGTGAAGGTTTAGGGACAGGGGCAGAGACCCAGTACTTC
CAISEGLGTGAETQYF
>TRBD2|NA|TRBJ2-2|TRBV6-5
TGTGCCAGCAGTTGGGCGGGGGGGCCCCCCGGGGAGCTGTTTTTT
CASSWAGGPPGELFF
>NA|NA|TRBJ1-1|TRBV27
TGTGCCAGCAGTGTGGACCTACCTTTAACAGGGTACACTGAAGCTTTCTTT
CASSVDLPLTGYTEAFF
>TRBD1|NA|TRBJ1-5|TRBV6-5
TGTGCCAGCAGTCCACAGGGGGATAGCAATCAGCCCCAGCATTTT
CASSPQGDSNQPQHF
>NA|few|TRBJ2-2|TRBV4-1
TGCGCCAGCAGCCAAGATCAGTACACCGGGGAGCTGTTTTTT
CASSQDQYTGELFF
>NA|NA|TRBJ1-2|TRBV12-3/TRBV12-4
TGTGCCAGCAGTTTGACACTTAACTATGGCTACACCTTC
CASSLTLNYGYTF
>NA|NA|TRBJ1-3|TRBV4-3
TGCGCCAGCAGCCGGGAACAGGGAACTGGAAACACCATATATTTT
CASSREQGTGNTIYF
>TRBD2|NA|TRBJ2-1|TRBV18
TGTGCCAGCTCACTTGGACTAGCGGGGGGGAACAATGAGCAGTTCTTC
CASSLGLAGGNNEQFF
>NA|NA|TRBJ1-6|TRBV6-5
TGTGCCAGCTCCTTCAACAGGGAAAGTGATTCACCCCTCCACTTT
CASSFNRESDSPLHF
>NA|NA|TRBJ1-5|TRBV5-5
TGTGCCAGCAGCTACGAGGACAGAAATCAGCCCCAGCATTTT
CASSYEDRNQPQHF
>NA|once|TRBJ1-2|TRBV19
TGTGCCAGTTCGGACTCATATGGCTACACCTTC
CASSDSYGYTF
>TRBD1|NA|TRBJ2-7|TRBV2
TGTGCCAGCAGTGGACAGGGGGTCAACGAGCAGTACTTC
CASSGQGVNEQYF